What follows is one TCR beta chain and its context. The antigen remains undetermined. The sample is drawn from a study of identical twins. The CDR3 is made up of 16 amino acids. V lost 3 bases and J 1 base, leaving 16 bases between the germline ends. CDR1 is DFQATT, CDR2 SNEGSKA, per germline (reference sequence). TCRdb re-called the 5' RACE reads with MiXCR, one entry per CDR3 protein. Of 500,000 to 700,000 distinct CDR3 sequences listed, about 7.6% are singletons. Study results and caveats: The study found that models underestimated out-of-frame TCR alpha sharing in monozygotic twins. Out-of-frame alpha sequences common to twins were enriched for low generation probability. Interpretation of the results relied on cross-sectional statistical analysis and not on following the same donors.

This sample was also put to use in a study of yellow fever vaccine responses in identical twins.

The sequencing input was PBMCs. The clonotype originates from a woman aged 18-29 years in good health. This chain connects TRBV20-1 to TRBJ2-1, with D perhaps TRBD1 or TRBD2 (5 bases each). The DNA for the CDR3 is TGCAGTGCTAGGCTGCATAAAGAGGGGTCCTACAATGAGCAGTTCTTC. Its protein product is CSARLHKEGSYNEQFF.